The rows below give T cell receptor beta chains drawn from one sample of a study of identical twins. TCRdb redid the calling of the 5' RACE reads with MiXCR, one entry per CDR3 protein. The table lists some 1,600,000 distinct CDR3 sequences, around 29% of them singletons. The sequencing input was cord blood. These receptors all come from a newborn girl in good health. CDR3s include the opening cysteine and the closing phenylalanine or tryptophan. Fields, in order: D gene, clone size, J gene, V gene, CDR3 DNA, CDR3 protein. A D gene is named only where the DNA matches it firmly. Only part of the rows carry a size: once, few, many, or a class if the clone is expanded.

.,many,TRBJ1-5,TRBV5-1,TGTGCCAGCAGTCCCGGTGGGAGCAATCAGCCCCAGCATTTT,CASSPGGSNQPQHF
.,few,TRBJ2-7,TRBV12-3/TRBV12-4,TGTGCCAGCGGCCGGGACCCCACTACGAAGCAGTACTTC,CASGRDPTTKQYF
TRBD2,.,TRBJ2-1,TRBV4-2,TGTGCCAGCAGCCATATCGGCCCTAGCGGGGGGTCCTGCAATGAGCAGTTCTTC,CASSHIGPSGGSCNEQFF
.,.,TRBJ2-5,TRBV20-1,TGCAGTGCTAGCCGACCTTCTAGTGAGACCCAGTACTTC,CSASRPSSETQYF
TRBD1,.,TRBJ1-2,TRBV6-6,TGTGCCAGCAGTTACCCCGACAGGGACTATGGCTACACCTTC,CASSYPDRDYGYTF
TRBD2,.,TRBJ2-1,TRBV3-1,TGTGCCAGCAGCCAAGAGTTAGCAAGCGGGAGGGCTGGTGAGCAGTTCTTC,CASSQELASGRAGEQFF
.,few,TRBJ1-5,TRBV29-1,TGCAGCGTTAAGGGTGAGGGACTCAATCAGCCCCAGCATTTT,CSVKGEGLNQPQHF
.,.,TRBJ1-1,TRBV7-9,TGTGCCAGCAGCGTGGGGGTCTCTGAAGCTTTCTTT,CASSVGVSEAFF
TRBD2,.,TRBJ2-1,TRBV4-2,TGTGCCAGCAGCCCAAATCTCGTTAGGGGACTAGCGGATTACAATGAGCAGTTCTTC,CASSPNLVRGLADYNEQFF
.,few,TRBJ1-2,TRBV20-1,TGCAGTGCTAGAGATCCATTTCTCGGGGATGGCTACACCTTC,CSARDPFLGDGYTF
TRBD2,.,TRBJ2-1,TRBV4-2,TGTGCCAGCAGCCAAGCACCCTCTCCTAGCGGCACTAGGTACAATGAGCAGTTCTTC,CASSQAPSPSGTRYNEQFF
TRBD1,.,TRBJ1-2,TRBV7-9,TGTGCCAGCAGCGCACCCGACAGGGGTGGCTACACCTTC,CASSAPDRGGYTF
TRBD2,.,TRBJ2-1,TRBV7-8,TGTGCCAGCAGCTTAGCCAAAGCGGGGTTCTCCTACAATGAGCAGTTCTTC,CASSLAKAGFSYNEQFF
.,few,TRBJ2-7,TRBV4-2,TGTGGAGTTTCTAGCGAGTCCTACGAGCAGTACTTC,CGVSSESYEQYF
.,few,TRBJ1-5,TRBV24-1,TGTGCCACCAGTGACAGCCTAAGCAATCAGCCCCAGCATTTT,CATSDSLSNQPQHF
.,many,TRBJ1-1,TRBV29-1,TGCAGCGTCCAATCGGGGTTACCGAACACTGAAGCTTTCTTT,CSVQSGLPNTEAFF
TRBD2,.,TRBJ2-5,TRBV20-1,TGCAGTGCTTCACTAGCGGGAGGGGGAGAGACCCAGTACTTC,CSASLAGGGETQYF